This T cell receptor beta chain stems from a study of blood T cell repertoires in COVID-19. For the study at large: The United States, Italy and Spain provided the acute and convalescent COVID-19 samples. From T cells, B-cell-depleted T cells, or PBMCs came the material, which was cDNA or gDNA.

From germline, CDR1 is SEHNR and CDR2 FQNEAQ (reference sequence). J lost 4 bases, V lost 11 bases, and 9 bases had no gene match. The CDR3 loop spans 14 amino acids. This clone was seen once. Per the authors' pipeline: The authors estimated nucleated cell counts from reference gene primer amplification. Profiled with immunoSEQ multiplex PCR; TCRdb holds only in-frame clones, not every one. V and J calls plus clone size are reproduced from that table; the DNA served to infer D and trimming. Among some 300,000 clones listed, 89% were seen once. The chain recombines TRBV7-9 with TRBJ2-1; 9 bases match TRBD2. The source is a young woman who had recovered from COVID-19. The sample was PBMCs or T cells enriched from blood (not recorded which). The CDR3 DNA sequence: TGTGCCGGTCAGACTAGCGGAGGGTACAATGAGCAGTTCTTC. Amino acids: CAGQTSGGYNEQFF.